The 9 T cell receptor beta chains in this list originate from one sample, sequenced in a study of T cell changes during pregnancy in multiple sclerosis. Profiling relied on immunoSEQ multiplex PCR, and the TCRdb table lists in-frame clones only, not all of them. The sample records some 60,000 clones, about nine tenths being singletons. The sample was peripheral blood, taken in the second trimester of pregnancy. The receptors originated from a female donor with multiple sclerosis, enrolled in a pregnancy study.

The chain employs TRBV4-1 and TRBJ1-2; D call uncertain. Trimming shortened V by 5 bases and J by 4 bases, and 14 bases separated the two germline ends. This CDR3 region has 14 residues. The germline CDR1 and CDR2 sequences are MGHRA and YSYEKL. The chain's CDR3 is CASSMTTEGYGYTF. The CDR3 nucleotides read TGCGCCAGCAGCATGACGACGGAGGGCTATGGCTACACCTTC.

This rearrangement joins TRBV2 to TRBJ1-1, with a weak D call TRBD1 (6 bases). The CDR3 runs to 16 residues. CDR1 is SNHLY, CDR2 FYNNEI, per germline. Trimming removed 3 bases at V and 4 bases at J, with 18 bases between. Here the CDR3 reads CASSDTGTLWGTEAFF. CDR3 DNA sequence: TGTGCCAGCAGTGATACAGGGACCCTCTGGGGCACTGAAGCTTTCTTT.

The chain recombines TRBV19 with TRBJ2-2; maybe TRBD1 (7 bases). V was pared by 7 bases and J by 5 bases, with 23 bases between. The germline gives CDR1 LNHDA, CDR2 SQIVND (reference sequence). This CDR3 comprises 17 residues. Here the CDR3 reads CASTSRGAGGRTGELFF. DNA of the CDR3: TGTGCCAGTACATCGAGGGGAGCAGGGGGGCGTACCGGGGAGCTGTTTTTT.

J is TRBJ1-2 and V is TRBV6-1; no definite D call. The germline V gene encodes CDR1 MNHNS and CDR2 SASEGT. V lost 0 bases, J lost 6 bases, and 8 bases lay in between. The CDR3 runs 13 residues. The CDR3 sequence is CASSEARGHGYTF. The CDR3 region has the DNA TGTGCCAGCAGTGAAGCGCGTGGTCATGGCTACACCTTC.

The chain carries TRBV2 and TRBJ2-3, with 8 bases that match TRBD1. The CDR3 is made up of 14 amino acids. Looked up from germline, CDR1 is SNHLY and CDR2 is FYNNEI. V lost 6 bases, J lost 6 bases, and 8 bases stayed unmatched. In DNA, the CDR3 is TGTGCCAGCAGCCCGAACAGGGGGGCCGATACGCAGTATTTT. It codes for CASSPNRGADTQYF.

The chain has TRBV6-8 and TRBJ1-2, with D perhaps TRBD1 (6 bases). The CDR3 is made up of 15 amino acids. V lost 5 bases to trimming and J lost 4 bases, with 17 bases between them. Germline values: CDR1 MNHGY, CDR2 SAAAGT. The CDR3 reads CASSPTGFLSYGYTF. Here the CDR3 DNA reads TGTGCCAGCAGTCCGACAGGCTTCTTGTCCTATGGCTACACCTTC.

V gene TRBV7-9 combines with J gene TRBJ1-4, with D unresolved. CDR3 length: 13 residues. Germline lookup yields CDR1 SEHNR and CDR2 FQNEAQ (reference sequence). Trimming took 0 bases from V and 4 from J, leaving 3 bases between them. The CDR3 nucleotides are TGTGCCAGCAGCTTAGCCGGTAATGAAAAACTGTTTTTT. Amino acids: CASSLAGNEKLFF.

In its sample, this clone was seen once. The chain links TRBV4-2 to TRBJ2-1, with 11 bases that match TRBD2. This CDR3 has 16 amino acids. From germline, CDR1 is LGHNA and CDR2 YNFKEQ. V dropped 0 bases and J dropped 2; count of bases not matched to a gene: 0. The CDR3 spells CASSQDSGGAYNEQFF. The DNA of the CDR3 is TGTGCCAGCAGCCAAGATAGCGGGGGGGCCTACAATGAGCAGTTCTTC.

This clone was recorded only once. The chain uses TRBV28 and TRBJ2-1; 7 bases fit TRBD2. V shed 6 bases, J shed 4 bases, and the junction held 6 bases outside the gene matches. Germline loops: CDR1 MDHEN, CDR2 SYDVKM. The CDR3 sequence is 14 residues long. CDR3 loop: CASSAASGYNEQFF. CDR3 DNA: TGTGCCAGCAGCGCGGCTAGCGGATACAATGAGCAGTTCTTC.